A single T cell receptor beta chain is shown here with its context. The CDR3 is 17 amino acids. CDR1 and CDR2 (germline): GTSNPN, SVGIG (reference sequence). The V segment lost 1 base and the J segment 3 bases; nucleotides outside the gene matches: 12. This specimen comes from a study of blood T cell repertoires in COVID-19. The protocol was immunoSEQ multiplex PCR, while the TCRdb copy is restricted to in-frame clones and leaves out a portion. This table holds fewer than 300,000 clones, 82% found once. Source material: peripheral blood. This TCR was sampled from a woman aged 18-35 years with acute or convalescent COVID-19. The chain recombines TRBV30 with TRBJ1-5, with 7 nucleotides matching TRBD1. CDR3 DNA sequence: TGTGCCTGGAGTGGGACATTGGGACAGCGCCTCAATCAGCCCCAGCATTTT. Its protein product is CAWSGTLGQRLNQPQHF.